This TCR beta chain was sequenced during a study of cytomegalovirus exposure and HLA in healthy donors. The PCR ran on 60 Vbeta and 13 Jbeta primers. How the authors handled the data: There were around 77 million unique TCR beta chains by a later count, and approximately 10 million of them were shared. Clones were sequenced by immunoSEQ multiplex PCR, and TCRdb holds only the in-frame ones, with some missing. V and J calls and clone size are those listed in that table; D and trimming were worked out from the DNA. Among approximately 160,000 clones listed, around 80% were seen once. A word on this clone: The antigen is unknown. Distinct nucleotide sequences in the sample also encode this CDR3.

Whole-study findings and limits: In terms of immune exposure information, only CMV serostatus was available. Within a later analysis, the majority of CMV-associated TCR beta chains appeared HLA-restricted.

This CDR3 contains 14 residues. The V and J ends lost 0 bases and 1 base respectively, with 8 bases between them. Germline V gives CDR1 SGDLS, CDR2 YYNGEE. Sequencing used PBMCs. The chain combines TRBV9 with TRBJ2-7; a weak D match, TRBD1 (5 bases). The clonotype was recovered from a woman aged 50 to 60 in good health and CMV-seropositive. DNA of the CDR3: TGTGCCAGCAGCGTAGGGGGCGAATCCTACGAGCAGTACTTC. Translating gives CASSVGGESYEQYF.